This TCR beta chain was sequenced for a study of control samples from healthy donors and cancer patients. Measured with immunoSEQ multiplex PCR; TCRdb has only the in-frame clones, and not every one. Of about 130,000 clones in the sample, roughly 87% were seen once. The table lists this clone with a count of one. This CDR3 is built from 15 residues. The junction had 8 bases not matched to a gene; V was cut back by 5 bases and J by 2 bases. From germline, CDR1 is LNHDA and CDR2 SQIVND (reference sequence). Material for sequencing was blood. The receptor was derived from a young man in good health. This chain connects TRBV19 to TRBJ2-7; 8 bases are shared with TRBD1. The CDR3 spells CASSPKTGVAYEQYF. Written as DNA, the CDR3 is TGTGCCAGTAGTCCAAAGACAGGGGTAGCCTACGAGCAGTACTTC.